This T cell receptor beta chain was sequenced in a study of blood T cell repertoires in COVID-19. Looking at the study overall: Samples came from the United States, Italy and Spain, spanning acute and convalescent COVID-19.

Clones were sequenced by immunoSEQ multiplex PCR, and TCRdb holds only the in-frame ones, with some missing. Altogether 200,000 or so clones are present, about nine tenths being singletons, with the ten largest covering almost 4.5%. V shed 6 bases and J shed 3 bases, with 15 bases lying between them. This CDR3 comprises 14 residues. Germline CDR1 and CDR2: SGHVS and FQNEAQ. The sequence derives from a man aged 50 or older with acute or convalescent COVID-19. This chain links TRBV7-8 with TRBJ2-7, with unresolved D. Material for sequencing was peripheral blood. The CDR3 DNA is TGTGCCAGCAGGCCCGGCTTTACGGGCTACGAGCAGTACTTC. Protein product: CASRPGFTGYEQYF.